This T cell receptor (beta chain) was obtained from a study of PD-1 blockade in classical Hodgkin lymphoma. Turning to the study itself: Patients were treated with nivolumab at 3 mg/kg, and this was given intravenously every 2 weeks. Study results and caveats: Researchers reported that CD4+ TCR diversity, though not CD8+, rose significantly by C4D1. Whatever underlies the repertoire differences (possibly disease activity or prior therapy) remains undefined. Healthy donors reportedly exceeded newly diagnosed patients in baseline TCR diversity.

Assay: immunoSEQ multiplex PCR; the TCRdb copy retains only in-frame clones and omits some. The table records around 14,000 clones, approximately 78% of them present only once. Remarks on this clone: Its antigen is currently unknown.

All patients experienced relapse after autologous stem cell transplantation, and brentuximab vedotin exposure was variable. Germline V CDR1 and CDR2: MNHEY, SVGAGI. V was shortened by 6 bases and J by 6 bases, with 20 bases between the two germline ends. The length of the CDR3 is 15 residues. This TCR came from a human donor with classical Hodgkin lymphoma. The rearrangement links TRBV6-5 to TRBJ1-1; D uncertain. Specimen: peripheral blood mononuclear cells (PBMCs), collected before the second cycle of nivolumab. The CDR3 region has the DNA TGTGCCAGCAGCCCCCCCGGACGTCTCAGCCCTGAAGCTTTCTTT. Protein sequence: CASSPPGRLSPEAFF.